This T cell receptor beta chain was recorded in a study of T cell changes during pregnancy in multiple sclerosis. TCRdb's table, derived via immunoSEQ multiplex PCR, lists solely in-frame clones and lacks some. The sample carries approximately 93,000 clones, roughly 90% recorded once. Germline lookup yields CDR1 SQVTM and CDR2 ANQGSEA. The CDR3 totals 13 residues. The ends lost 2 bases at V and 8 bases at J; junction bases unmatched: 5. The chain has TRBV29-1 and TRBJ2-3, with TRBD2 matching 9 bases. The sample here was peripheral blood, taken before pregnancy. The sequence derives from a female donor with multiple sclerosis, enrolled in a pregnancy study. The DNA of the CDR3 is TGCAGCGTTGAAACAAGCGGGGGGACTACGCAGTATTTT. Translated, it gives CSVETSGGTTQYF.